This TCR beta chain was profiled in a study of early stage breast cancer tumors. Across the whole study: About 70% of the 16 invasive tumors were ER+, PR+ and HER2-. Points from the study as a whole: Commonly generated sequences made up most enriched TCRB sequences shared between patients. Tumors had 2 to 3-fold higher T cell density than normal breast. Tumor and normal breast were distinguished via blood comparison in about 90% of the 16 patients.

On this clone itself: Its antigen is unidentified.

The CDR3 runs 15 residues. With 5 bases clipped from V and 6 bases from J, the junction kept 4 bases outside the gene matches. In germline, CDR1 is SGHTS, CDR2 YDEGEE. Profiling relied on immunoSEQ multiplex PCR, and the TCRdb table lists in-frame clones only, not all of them. The sample carries around 40,000 clones, over 70% recorded once. Sequencing was performed on blood. This sequence joins TRBV5-8 and TRBJ2-1; 14 bases fit TRBD2. The receptor's source is a person between 55 and 69 years old with breast cancer. The CDR3 here is CASRRTSGGSNEQFF. The DNA of the CDR3 is TGTGCCAGCAGGCGGACTAGCGGGGGGTCCAATGAGCAGTTCTTC.